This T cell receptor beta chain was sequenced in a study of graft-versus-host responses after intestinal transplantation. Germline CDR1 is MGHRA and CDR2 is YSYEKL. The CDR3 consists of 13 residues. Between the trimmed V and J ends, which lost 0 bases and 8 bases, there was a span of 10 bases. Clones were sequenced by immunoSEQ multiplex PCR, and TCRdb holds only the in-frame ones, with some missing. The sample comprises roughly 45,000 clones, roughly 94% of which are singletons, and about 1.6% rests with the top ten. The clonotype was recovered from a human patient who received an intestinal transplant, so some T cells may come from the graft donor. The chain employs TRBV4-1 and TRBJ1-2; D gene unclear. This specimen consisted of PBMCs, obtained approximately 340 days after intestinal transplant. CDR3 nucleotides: TGCGCCAGCAGCCAAGATCGTCCGGGCGGCTACACCTTC. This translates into CASSQDRPGGYTF.